This TCR beta chain was sequenced for a study of metastatic and nonmetastatic thyroid tumors. Background on the study: The study looked at repertoires side by side in blood and in tumor or nodule tissue from malignant and benign thyroid patients.

Thyroid surgery took place with no prior treatment in any patient. This clone showed up just once. As yet, its antigen is unknown. General study findings and limits: Benign nodules were reported to have significantly lower TCR beta diversity than malignant thyroid tumors, in blood and tumor.

CDR3 length equals 11 residues. The germline V and J ends were trimmed by 6 bases and 3 bases, with 6 bases remaining between them. Per germline, CDR1 SGHNT and CDR2 YENEEA. TCRdb ran MiXCR on the PCR reads. The sample lists over 10,000 clones, 23% occurring once. The sample was adjacent normal tissue. The sequence derives from a female donor with papillary thyroid cancer or a benign thyroid nodule (not recorded which). Some clones in this sample may be carry-over from other donors' samples. This sequence joins TRBV11-3 and TRBJ2-7; D is undetermined. In nucleotides, the CDR3 is TGTGCCAGCAGACCGGGCTACGAGCAGTACTTC. Protein product: CASRPGYEQYF.